The clone carrying this T cell receptor beta chain was counted only a few times. Its cognate antigen is unknown. The data derive from a study of cytomegalovirus exposure and HLA in healthy donors. Study conclusions and caveats: A previous analysis found most TCR beta V segments productive roughly 87% or roughly 30% of the time. In a later analysis, V- and J-gene trimming of beta chains associated with a DCLRE1C missense variant, replicated independently. TCR beta sequences reportedly predicted most subjects' HLA-A and HLA-B alleles accurately.

The primer mix had 60 Vbeta and 13 Jbeta primers. Libraries were prepared by immunoSEQ multiplex PCR; TCRdb keeps only in-frame clonotypes and omits some of them. The sample contains fewer than 200,000 clones, roughly 10% of which appear only once. CDR1 GTSNPN and CDR2 SVGIG come from the germline V gene (reference sequence). V lost 3 bases, J lost 8 bases, and 14 bases lay in between. CDR3 size: 13 residues. This receptor was identified in a woman younger than 45 in good health and CMV-seropositive. The specimen sequenced was PBMCs. The chain is built from TRBV30 and TRBJ2-1; D is unclear. The CDR3 DNA reads as TGTGCCTGGAGGGAGCTGGAGCCATATGAGCAGTTCTTC. It codes for CAWRELEPYEQFF.